Below, 15 T cell receptor beta chains from the same sample are listed, as sequenced in a study of cytomegalovirus exposure and HLA in healthy donors. 60 Vbeta and 13 Jbeta primers were used in PCR. Clones were sequenced by immunoSEQ multiplex PCR, and TCRdb holds only the in-frame ones, with some missing. The data show 110,000 to 150,000 clones, 80% to 90% seen once. Sequenced material: PBMCs. These receptors were collected from a woman between 40 and 50 years old in good health and CMV-seropositive.

The V gene is TRBV6-1, the J gene TRBJ1-2, with D unresolved. Germline values: CDR1 MNHNS, CDR2 SASEGT. The CDR3 runs 14 residues. Trimming stripped 1 base from V and 5 bases from J, with 11 bases between. CDR3 nucleotides: TGTGCCAGCAGTGAAGGCAGAGGGAAGTATGGCTACACCTTC. It translates to CASSEGRGKYGYTF.

This clone has a single count. The chain couples TRBV11-2 to TRBJ1-1; D unclear. The CDR3 contains 13 residues. Germline CDR1 and CDR2: SGHAT and FQNNGV. V dropped 3 bases and J dropped 2 bases, with 7 bases sitting between them. The DNA of the CDR3 is TGTGCCAGCAGCTTCGGAGAAAACACTGAAGCTTTCTTT. Its translation: CASSFGENTEAFF.

In this sample, this clone turned up a few times. The CDR3 DNA reads TGTGCCAGTAGTATAGTGGAGGGTAACGAGCAGTACTTC. Residues: CASSIVEGNEQYF. This sequence joins TRBV19 and TRBJ2-7; D is perhaps TRBD2 (6 bases). Germline CDR1 and CDR2: LNHDA and SQIVND (reference sequence). Trimming pared 1 base from V and 5 bases from J, leaving 9 bases between. The CDR3 extends over 13 amino acids.

The chain couples TRBV27 to TRBJ2-1; D is ambiguous. V dropped 3 bases and J dropped 1 base, with 7 bases sitting between them. Per germline, CDR1 MNHEY and CDR2 SMNVEV (reference sequence). The CDR3 totals 14 residues. In nucleotides, the CDR3 is TGTGCCAGCAGTTTTAGCTGGTCCTACAATGAGCAGTTCTTC. Amino acid sequence: CASSFSWSYNEQFF.

In this sample, this clone turned up a few times. The chain is built from TRBV10-3 and TRBJ2-7; 10 bases fit TRBD1. V shed 3 bases, J shed 4 bases, and the junction held 6 bases outside the gene matches. Germline V gives CDR1 ENHRY, CDR2 SYGVKD. The CDR3 runs 15 residues. Here the CDR3 reads CAISDPTGGSYEQYF. CDR3 sequence (DNA): TGTGCCATCAGTGATCCGACAGGGGGCTCGTACGAGCAGTACTTC.

The table lists this clone with a few counts. The CDR3 bases are TGTGCCAGCAGCTTACAGGTGCAGCTTTTAGGCGAGCAGTACTTC. Its translation is CASSLQVQLLGEQYF. The chain has TRBV7-2 and TRBJ2-7, with D hard to call. Trimming shortened V by 2 bases and J by 6 bases, and 17 bases separated the two germline ends. The germline gives CDR1 SGHTA, CDR2 FQGNSA. The CDR3 is made up of 15 amino acids.

The V gene is TRBV9, the J gene TRBJ2-3, with 13 bases aligning to TRBD2. CDR3 length equals 15 residues. Germline V lookup: CDR1 SGDLS, CDR2 YYNGEE. J lost 6 bases, V lost 4 bases, and 5 bases had no gene match. The chain's CDR3 is CASSTSGGAGDTQYF. The CDR3 nucleotides are TGTGCCAGCAGCACTAGCGGGGGGGCGGGGGATACGCAGTATTTT.

As concerns this clone: The same CDR3 is also encoded by other DNA sequences in this sample. The genes are TRBV7-2 and TRBJ2-3; 16 positions agree with TRBD2. This CDR3 has 19 amino acids. The V gene end was trimmed by 1 base and the J gene end by 4 bases; junction bases not matched to a gene: 8. The germline V gene has CDR1 SGHTA and CDR2 FQGNSA. Here the CDR3 DNA reads TGTGCCAGCAGCTTAGTAGGGGGGACTAGCGGGGGGGCCCCAGATACGCAGTATTTT. Its translation is CASSLVGGTSGGAPDTQYF.

This chain uses TRBV11-1 with TRBJ2-7, with 7 bases fitting TRBD2. This CDR3 is 16 amino acids long. V lost 4 bases and J lost 0; bases outside the gene matches: 9. Germline V gene sequence: CDR1 SGHAT, CDR2 FQDESV (reference sequence). This CDR3 reads CASSSPPGGNSYEQYF. CDR3 coding DNA: TGTGCCAGCAGCTCCCCCCCCGGGGGGAACTCCTACGAGCAGTACTTC.

This clone was found once. The chain combines TRBV11-2 with TRBJ2-7; D remains ambiguous. CDR1 SGHAT and CDR2 FQNNGV come from the germline V gene. V was cut by 0 bases and J by 7 bases, with 7 bases left in between. There are 12 residues in the CDR3. The CDR3 loop reads CASSLEYGEQYF. CDR3 in DNA: TGTGCCAGCAGCTTAGAATACGGGGAGCAGTACTTC.

The chain combines TRBV19 with TRBJ2-5, with 14 bases lining up with TRBD2. The CDR3 extends over 17 amino acids. V lost 1 base to trimming and J lost 2 bases; unmatched junction nucleotides: 3. CDR1 and CDR2 from the germline V gene are LNHDA and SQIVND (reference sequence). The CDR3 spells CASSIVGTSGGQETQYF. As DNA, the CDR3 is TGTGCCAGTAGTATAGTCGGGACTAGCGGGGGTCAAGAGACCCAGTACTTC.

CDR3 in DNA: TGCGCCAGCAGCCAAGATAGAAACACCGGGGAGCTGTTTTTT. This translates into CASSQDRNTGELFF. The chain is built from TRBV4-1 and TRBJ2-2; D not certain. The germline V gene has CDR1 MGHRA and CDR2 YSYEKL. Trimming stripped 0 bases from V and 2 bases from J, with 4 bases between. This CDR3 comprises 14 residues.

This clone was seen just once. This specimen includes other DNA sequences encoding the same CDR3. V and J are TRBV5-1 and TRBJ2-7, with 7 positions matching TRBD2. J lost 2 bases, V lost 4 bases, and 0 bases had no gene match. Germline loops: CDR1 SGHRS, CDR2 YFSETQ. CDR3 length: 12 amino acids. CDR3 DNA sequence: TGCGCCAGCAGCGGGGGGGCCTACGAGCAGTACTTC. This translates into CASSGGAYEQYF.

The chain links TRBV6-6 to TRBJ2-7; 9 bases fit TRBD1. The CDR3 spans 12 residues. Unmatched junction bases numbered 5, after V lost 10 bases and J lost 4 bases. The germline V gene encodes CDR1 MNHNY and CDR2 SVGAGI (reference sequence). Here the CDR3 DNA reads TGTGCCATAAGGACAGGGGAGTACGAGCAGTACTTC. It is translated as CAIRTGEYEQYF.

This rearrangement joins TRBV9 to TRBJ2-1; 8 nucleotides align to TRBD2. This CDR3 has 13 residues. The J segment lost 10 bases and the V segment lost 0 bases, leaving 3 bases of the junction unmatched. The germline CDR1 and CDR2 sequences are SGDLS and YYNGEE. The CDR3 reads CASSVDGGGEQFF. The CDR3, as DNA: TGTGCCAGCAGCGTAGATGGCGGGGGGGAGCAGTTCTTC.